This T cell receptor (beta chain) was obtained from a study of shared clonotypes between healthy human individuals. Study as a whole: In total, the donors were two women and a few men aged 18 to 49.

Comment on this clone: The antigen is not known.

CD45RO negativity and positive selection for CCR7 defined naive CD8 cells, a population that excluded terminally differentiated effector memory CD45RA+ cells. V lost 0 bases to trimming and J lost 10 bases; unmatched junction nucleotides: 4. CDR1 is MNHEY and CDR2 is SVGAGI in the germline V gene. The CDR3 length is 14 residues. Overall study results and limits: Naive subsets, compared against memory subsets, generally had larger estimated richness values.

The deep-level immunoSEQ assay was used. TCRdb's copy holds only in-frame clones and misses some; the assay was immunoSEQ multiplex PCR. Here the sample spans approximately 600,000 clones, around 96% being singletons. The chain combines TRBV6-5 with TRBJ2-5; TRBD2 matches at 11 bases. This TCR was sampled from a woman aged 25 to 39 in good health. Sequences were obtained from naive CD8+ T cells sorted from blood. CDR3: CASSYSSTSGGQYF. The CDR3 coding sequence is TGTGCCAGCAGTTACTCGAGTACTAGCGGGGGCCAGTACTTC.